This passage covers 11 T cell receptor beta chains from one sample sequenced in a study of blood T cells in healthy people across ages. Together with a sample-barcoded 5' primer, a J-beta primer mix was included in a second PCR lasting about 7 to 11 cycles. TCRdb re-analysed the 5' RACE reads in MiXCR, keeping a single row per CDR3 protein. The sample records 600,000 to 850,000 distinct CDR3 sequences, 20% to 25% being singletons. The same sample was also studied in work on T cells of mothers and their children.

Sequencing was performed on blood. These receptors originate from a boy between 10 and 17 years old in good health.

This sequence joins TRBV20-1 and TRBJ2-1; D may be TRBD1 (8 bases). The CDR3 extends over 14 amino acids. The germline V gene encodes CDR1 DFQATT and CDR2 SNEGSKA (reference sequence). Trimming shortened V by 8 bases and J by 5 bases, and 19 bases separated the two germline ends. The CDR3 DNA follows: TGCAGTACAGGGGGGGGACGTAGAAACAATGAGCAGTTCTTC. Its protein product is CSTGGGRRNNEQFF.

The gene calls are TRBV5-6 and TRBJ2-7; 7 bases match TRBD2. The CDR3 contains 14 residues. Trimming at V came to 4 bases and at J to 4 bases, leaving 8 bases not matched to a gene. CDR1 is SGHDT, CDR2 YYEEEE, per germline. The CDR3 DNA reads TGTGCCAGCAGCCCAGCCGGGGGGTTTTACGAGCAGTACTTC. It encodes CASSPAGGFYEQYF.

J is TRBJ2-1 and V is TRBV5-1, with D hard to call. Matching the DNA end better, TRBJ2-7 makes the J call doubtful. The germline V gene has CDR1 SGHRS and CDR2 YFSETQ. This CDR3 is built from 14 residues. CDR3 protein: CASSLEGLIYEQYF. For the CDR3, the DNA is TGCGCCAGCAGCTTGGAGGGCCTAATCTACGAGCAGTACTTC.

V usage is TRBV7-6 and J usage is TRBJ2-7, with D unresolved. The ends were cut back, 0 bases at V and 4 bases at J, with 7 bases in the middle. CDR1 is SGHVS, CDR2 FNYEAQ, per germline. The CDR3 is made up of 13 amino acids. CDR3 DNA: TGTGCCAGCAGCTTAGCATTGGGGTACGAGCAGTACTTC. This translates into CASSLALGYEQYF.

The chain employs TRBV9 and TRBJ2-5; 11 bases align to TRBD2. J was trimmed by 5 bases and V by 0 bases; bases with no gene match: 3. Germline loops: CDR1 SGDLS, CDR2 YYNGEE. CDR3 size: 15 residues. The chain's CDR3 is CASSVGSGGAETQYF. In DNA, the CDR3 is TGTGCCAGCAGCGTAGGTAGCGGGGGGGCCGAGACCCAGTACTTC.

This chain joins TRBV21-1 and TRBJ2-5; the table's D call TRBD1 went unverified against the DNA. TRBV21-1 is marked as a pseudogene. This CDR3 spans 13 amino acids. The CDR3 is CASKDRGIQTQYF. The CDR3 DNA reads as TGTGCCAGCAAAGACAGGGGCATACAGACCCAGTACTTC.

The genes are TRBV5-6 and TRBJ1-1, with a possible D match to TRBD1 (5 bases). CDR1 and CDR2 from the germline V gene are SGHDT and YYEEEE. Trimming left V 1 base short and J 3 bases short, with 10 bases between. CDR3 length: 14 amino acids. As DNA, the CDR3 is TGTGCCAGCAGCTTGATAGGGGACTACACTGAAGCTTTCTTT. This encodes CASSLIGDYTEAFF.

This clonotype was seen a handful of times. This rearrangement joins TRBV28 to TRBJ2-7, with TRBD2 matching over 11 bases. V lost 6 bases and J lost 4; bases outside the gene matches: 11. CDR1 MDHEN and CDR2 SYDVKM come from the germline V gene. This CDR3 contains 16 residues. CDR3 protein: CASSPRLAGTFYEQYF. As DNA, the CDR3 is TGTGCCAGCAGCCCCAGACTAGCGGGGACGTTTTACGAGCAGTACTTC.

The chain recombines TRBV20-1 with TRBJ1-4, with 8 bases lining up with TRBD1. From germline, CDR1 is DFQATT and CDR2 SNEGSKA (reference sequence). With 2 bases clipped from V and 10 bases from J, the junction kept 9 bases outside the gene matches. This CDR3 has 14 residues. In nucleotides, the CDR3 is TGCAGTGCTAGATCTAAGGACAGGGCAGGAAAACTGTTTTTT. Translation gives CSARSKDRAGKLFF.

The table lists this clonotype with a few counts. The chain is built from TRBV24-1 and TRBJ2-5, with D perhaps matching TRBD1 (6 bases). The length of the CDR3 is 15 residues. The V gene's germline CDR1 is KGHDR and CDR2 SFDVKD. Trimming shortened V by 1 base and J by 1 base, and 9 bases separated the two germline ends. Here the CDR3 reads CATSDFVRGQETQYF. The DNA of the CDR3 is TGTGCCACCAGTGATTTTGTCAGGGGCCAAGAGACCCAGTACTTC.

This clonotype was counted between two and nine times. The chain links TRBV12-3 or TRBV12-4 to TRBJ1-2; D call uncertain. The CDR3 contains 13 residues. Trimming pared 3 bases from V and 4 bases from J, leaving 9 bases between. CDR3 sequence reads: CASSFGVGYGYTF. The CDR3, as DNA: TGTGCCAGCAGTTTTGGGGTGGGCTATGGCTACACCTTC.